Each of the 4 T cell receptor beta chains below was sequenced from the same sample in a study of blood T cell repertoires in COVID-19. Clones were read by immunoSEQ multiplex PCR, and TCRdb kept only the in-frame ones, dropping some. The table lists 300,000 to 400,000 clones, 85% to 90% of them singletons. Sequenced: peripheral blood. The source of these receptors is a woman aged 45-65 years with active or convalescent COVID-19.

The chain carries TRBV7-6 and TRBJ2-7, with 7 bases lining up with TRBD1. Per germline, CDR1 SGHVS and CDR2 FNYEAQ. The length of the CDR3 is 14 residues. Trimming removed 4 bases from V and 0 bases from J; junction bases left unmatched: 3. DNA of the CDR3: TGTGCCAGCAGCTCCGGGACAGCCTCCTACGAGCAGTACTTC. Encoded protein: CASSSGTASYEQYF.

The rearrangement joins TRBV30 to TRBJ2-2; 9 nucleotides agree with TRBD1. V lost 3 bases and J lost 6; bases outside the gene matches: 5. CDR1 and CDR2 from the germline V gene are GTSNPN and SVGIG (reference sequence). This CDR3 comprises 14 residues. CDR3 residues: CAWRGTGGSGELFF. CDR3 bases: TGTGCCTGGAGGGGCACAGGGGGCTCCGGGGAGCTGTTTTTT. Using reference TRBV30 and TRBJ2-2 for the parts outside the CDR3, the full variable domain is SQTIHQWPATLVQPVGSPLSLECTVEGTSNPNLYWYRQAAGRGLQLLFYSVGIGQISSEVPQNLSASRPQDRQFILSSKKLLLSDSGFYLCAWRGTGGSGELFFGEGSRLTVL.

The gene calls are TRBV7-2 and TRBJ2-7; 9 bases are a match to TRBD1. The CDR3 runs to 15 residues. V dropped 3 bases and J dropped 4; count of bases not matched to a gene: 7. Germline V gene lookup returns CDR1 SGHTA and CDR2 FQGNSA. The CDR3 here is CASSFDDRGLYEQYF. The CDR3 region has the DNA TGTGCCAGCAGCTTCGATGACAGGGGGTTGTACGAGCAGTACTTC.

This chain links TRBV10-3 with TRBJ2-7; TRBD2 matches at 13 bases. V lost 4 bases to trimming and J lost 8 bases; unmatched junction nucleotides: 5. The CDR3 contains 14 residues. Germline CDR1 and CDR2: ENHRY and SYGVKD. CDR3 in DNA: TGTGCCATCAGTGGAACTAGCGGGGGGGCCCAGCAGTACTTC. Translating it yields CAISGTSGGAQQYF.